Shown below are 10 T cell receptor beta chains from a single sample sequenced in a study of OX40 agonist ivuxolimab in advanced cancers. The method was immunoSEQ multiplex PCR; TCRdb's version includes in-frame clones alone and lacks a portion of them. Of roughly 90,000 clones listed, 91% are singletons. The sample in question was CD4+ or CD8+ T cells sorted from blood, obtained in a trial of the OX40 agonist ivuxolimab. The receptor set was obtained from an adult with an advanced solid tumor such as melanoma, head and neck, liver or kidney cancer.

CDR3 protein: CASSLKGQGLTEQYF. DNA of the CDR3: TGTGCCAGCAGCTTAAAGGGACAGGGCTTAACCGAGCAGTACTTC. J is TRBJ2-7 and V is TRBV7-9; TRBD1 matches at 9 bases. CDR1 is SEHNR and CDR2 is FQNEAQ in the germline V gene (reference sequence). The CDR3 sequence is 15 residues long. The trim removed 2 bases at V and 6 bases at J, leaving 8 bases unmatched.

The chain recombines TRBV2 with TRBJ2-7; D is uncertain. V was trimmed by 5 bases and J by 3 bases, leaving 11 bases between them. CDR1 SNHLY and CDR2 FYNNEI come from the germline V gene. CDR3 length: 13 amino acids. CDR3 loop: CASSLDSSYEQYF. DNA for the CDR3: TGTGCCAGCAGTCTAGATTCAAGCTACGAGCAGTACTTC.

This chain joins TRBV6-1 and TRBJ1-5, with unresolved D. V was clipped by 4 bases and J by 0 bases, with 10 bases between them. Germline lookup yields CDR1 MNHNS and CDR2 SASEGT. The CDR3 length is 15 residues. CDR3 sequence: CASSVVTASNQPQHF. The DNA for the CDR3 is TGTGCCAGCAGTGTTGTTACAGCTAGCAATCAGCCCCAGCATTTT.

The J gene is TRBJ1-5, the V gene TRBV7-2, with D unclear. The ends were cut back, 1 base at V and 6 bases at J, with 13 bases in the middle. This CDR3 contains 15 residues. Germline assignment: CDR1 SGHTA and CDR2 FQGNSA. CDR3 protein: CASSLVLSGGQPQHF. Here the CDR3 DNA reads TGTGCCAGCAGCTTAGTTTTATCGGGAGGTCAGCCCCAGCATTTT.

The chain links TRBV9 to TRBJ2-5; D perhaps matches TRBD1 (5 bases). With 4 bases removed from V and 3 bases from J, the gap between germline ends came to 16 bases. The CDR3 contains 15 residues. Germline CDR1 SGDLS, CDR2 YYNGEE. CDR3 residues: CASSPGRVFEETQYF. Written as DNA, the CDR3 is TGTGCCAGCAGCCCCGGCAGGGTCTTCGAAGAGACCCAGTACTTC.

The chain is built from TRBV7-3 and TRBJ2-1; TRBD2 agrees at 7 bases. J gave up 0 bases and V 2 bases, and 4 bases lay outside the gene matches. The CDR3 is 16 residues long. Germline values: CDR1 SGHTA, CDR2 FQGTGA. The CDR3 nucleotides read TGTGCCAGCAGCTTACGCGGGAGATTCTCCTACAATGAGCAGTTCTTC. Its translation is CASSLRGRFSYNEQFF. Full variable domain (rest looked up from reference TRBV7-3 and TRBJ2-1): GAGVSQTPSNKVTEKGKYVELRCDPISGHTALYWYRQSLGQGPEFLIYFQGTGAADDSGLPNDRFFAVRPEGSVSTLKIQRTERGDSAVYLCASSLRGRFSYNEQFFGPGTRLTVL.

The rearrangement joins TRBV4-1 to TRBJ2-7; D remains ambiguous. V lost 3 bases and J 4 bases, leaving 16 bases between the germline ends. Germline CDR1 is MGHRA and CDR2 is YSYEKL. The CDR3 has 15 amino acids. CDR3 in DNA: TGCGCCAGCAGCCATACAGCTGACCTAGGGTACGAGCAGTACTTC. Its translation is CASSHTADLGYEQYF.

The chain uses TRBV18 and TRBJ2-7; 8 bases line up with TRBD1. This CDR3 spans 13 amino acids. Germline CDR1 and CDR2: KGHSH and LQKENI. The V gene end was trimmed by 6 bases and the J gene end by 3 bases; junction bases not matched to a gene: 4. CDR3 residues: CASSTGEGYEQYF. CDR3 sequence (DNA): TGTGCCAGCTCGACAGGGGAAGGCTACGAGCAGTACTTC. Full variable domain (missing parts from reference TRBV18 and TRBJ2-7): NAGVMQNPRHLVRRRGQEARLRCSPMKGHSHVYWYRQLPEEGLKFMVYLQKENIIDESGMPKERFSAEFPKEGPSILRIQQVVRGDSAAYFCASSTGEGYEQYFGPGTRLTVT.

The chain employs TRBV5-6 and TRBJ1-1; D remains unclear. V was shortened by 1 base and J by 2 bases, with 12 bases between the two germline ends. Germline V gene data show CDR1 as SGHDT and CDR2 as YYEEEE. The CDR3 runs to 15 residues. CDR3 bases: TGTGCCAGCAGCTTGCTGGGCACACAAAACACTGAAGCTTTCTTT. Its protein product is CASSLLGTQNTEAFF.

The CDR3: CASSLEASPYYNEQFF. CDR3 nucleotides: TGTGCCAGCAGCTTAGAGGCTAGCCCATACTACAATGAGCAGTTCTTC. The chain has TRBV7-2 and TRBJ2-1, with a weak D call TRBD2 (5 bases). Per the germline V gene, CDR1 is SGHTA and CDR2 is FQGNSA. With 1 base removed from V and 3 bases from J, the gap between germline ends came to 13 bases. The CDR3 totals 16 residues.